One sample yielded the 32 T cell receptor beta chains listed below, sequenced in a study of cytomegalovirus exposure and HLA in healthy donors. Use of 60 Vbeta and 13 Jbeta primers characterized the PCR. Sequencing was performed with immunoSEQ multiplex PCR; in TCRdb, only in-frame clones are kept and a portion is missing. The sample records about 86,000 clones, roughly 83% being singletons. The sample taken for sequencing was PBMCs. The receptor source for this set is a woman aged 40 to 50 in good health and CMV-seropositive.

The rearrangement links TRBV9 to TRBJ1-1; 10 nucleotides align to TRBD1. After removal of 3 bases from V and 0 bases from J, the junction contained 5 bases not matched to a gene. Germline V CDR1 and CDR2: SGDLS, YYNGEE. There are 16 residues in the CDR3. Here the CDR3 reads CASSGWTGGLNTEAFF. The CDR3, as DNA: TGTGCCAGCAGCGGCTGGACAGGGGGTTTGAACACTGAAGCTTTCTTT.

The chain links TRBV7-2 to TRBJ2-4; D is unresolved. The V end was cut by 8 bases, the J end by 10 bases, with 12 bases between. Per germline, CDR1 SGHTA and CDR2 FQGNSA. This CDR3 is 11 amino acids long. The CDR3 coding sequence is TGTGCCAGCTCCCTAGGATTTATTCAGTACTTC. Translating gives CASSLGFIQYF. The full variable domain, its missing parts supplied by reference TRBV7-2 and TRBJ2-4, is GAGVSQSPSNKVTEKGKDVELRCDPISGHTALYWYRQSLGQGLEFLIYFQGNSAPDKSGLPSDRFSAERTGGSVSTLTIQRTQQEDSAVYLCASSLGFIQYFGAGTRLSVL.

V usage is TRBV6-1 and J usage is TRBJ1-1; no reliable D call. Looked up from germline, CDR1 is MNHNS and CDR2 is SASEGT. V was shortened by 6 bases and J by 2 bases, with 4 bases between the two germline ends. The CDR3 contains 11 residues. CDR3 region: CASRQNTEAFF. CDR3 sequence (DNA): TGTGCCAGCAGACAAAACACTGAAGCTTTCTTT.

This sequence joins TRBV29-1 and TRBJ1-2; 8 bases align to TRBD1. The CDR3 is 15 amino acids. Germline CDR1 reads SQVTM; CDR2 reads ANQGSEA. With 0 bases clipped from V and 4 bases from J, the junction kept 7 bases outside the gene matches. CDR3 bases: TGCAGCGTTGAAGAGGAAGGAGACAGGGGCTATGGCTACACCTTC. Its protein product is CSVEEEGDRGYGYTF. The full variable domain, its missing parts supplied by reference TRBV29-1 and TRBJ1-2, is SAVISQKPSRDICQRGTSLTIQCQVDSQVTMMFWYRQQPGQSLTLIATANQGSEATYESGFVIDKFPISRPNLTFSTLTVSNMSPEDSSIYLCSVEEEGDRGYGYTFGSGTRLTVV.

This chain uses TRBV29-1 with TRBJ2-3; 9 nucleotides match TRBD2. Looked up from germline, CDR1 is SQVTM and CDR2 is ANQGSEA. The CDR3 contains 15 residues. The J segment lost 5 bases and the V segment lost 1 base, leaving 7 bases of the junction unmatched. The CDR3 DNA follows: TGCAGCGTTGAAGGCGCGGGGGGGCCGGGAGATACGCAGTATTTT. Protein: CSVEGAGGPGDTQYF.

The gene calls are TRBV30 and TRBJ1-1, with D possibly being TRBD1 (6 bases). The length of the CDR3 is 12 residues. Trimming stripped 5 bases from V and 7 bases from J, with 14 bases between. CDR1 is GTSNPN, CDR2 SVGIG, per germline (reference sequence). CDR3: CAWDRGAGEAFF. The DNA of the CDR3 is TGTGCCTGGGACCGGGGGGCGGGTGAAGCTTTCTTT.

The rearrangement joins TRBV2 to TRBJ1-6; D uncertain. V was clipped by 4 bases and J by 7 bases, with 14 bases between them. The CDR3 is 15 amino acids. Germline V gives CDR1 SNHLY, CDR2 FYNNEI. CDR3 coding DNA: TGTGCCAGCAGTGTTCGATCGGGTTGGAATTCACCCCTCCACTTT. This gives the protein CASSVRSGWNSPLHF.

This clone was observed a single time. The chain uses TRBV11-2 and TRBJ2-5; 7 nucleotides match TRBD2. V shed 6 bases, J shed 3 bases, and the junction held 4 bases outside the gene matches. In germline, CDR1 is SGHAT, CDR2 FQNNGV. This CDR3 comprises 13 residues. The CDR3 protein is CASRPSGKETQYF. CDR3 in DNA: TGTGCCAGCAGACCCAGCGGGAAAGAGACCCAGTACTTC.

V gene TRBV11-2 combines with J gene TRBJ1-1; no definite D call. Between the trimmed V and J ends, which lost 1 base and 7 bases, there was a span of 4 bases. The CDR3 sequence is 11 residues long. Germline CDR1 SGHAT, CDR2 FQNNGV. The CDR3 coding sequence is TGTGCCAGCAGCTTAGCCTTTGAAGCTTTCTTT. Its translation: CASSLAFEAFF.

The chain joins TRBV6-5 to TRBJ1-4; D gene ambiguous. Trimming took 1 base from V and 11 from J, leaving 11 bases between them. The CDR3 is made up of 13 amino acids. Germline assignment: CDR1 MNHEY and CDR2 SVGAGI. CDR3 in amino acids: CASSYFAGEKLFF. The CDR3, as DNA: TGTGCCAGCAGTTACTTCGCTGGGGAGAAACTGTTTTTT.

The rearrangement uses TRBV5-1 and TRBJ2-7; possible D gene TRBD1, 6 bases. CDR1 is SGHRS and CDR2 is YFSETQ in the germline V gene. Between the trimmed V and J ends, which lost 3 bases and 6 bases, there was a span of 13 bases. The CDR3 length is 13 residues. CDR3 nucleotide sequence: TGCGCCAGCAGCTCCGACAGCAGGGGCGAGCAGTACTTC. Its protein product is CASSSDSRGEQYF. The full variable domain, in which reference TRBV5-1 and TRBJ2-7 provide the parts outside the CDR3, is KAGVTQTPRYLIKTRGQQVTLSCSPISGHRSVSWYQQTPGQGLQFLFEYFSETQRNKGNFPGRFSGRQFSNSRSEMNVSTLELGDSALYLCASSSDSRGEQYFGPGTRLTVT.

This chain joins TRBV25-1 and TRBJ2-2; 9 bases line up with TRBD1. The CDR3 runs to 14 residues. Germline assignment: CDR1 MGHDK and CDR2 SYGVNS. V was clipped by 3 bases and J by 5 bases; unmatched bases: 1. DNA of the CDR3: TGTGCCAGCAGTGATGGACAGGGGACCGGGGAGCTGTTTTTT. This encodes CASSDGQGTGELFF.

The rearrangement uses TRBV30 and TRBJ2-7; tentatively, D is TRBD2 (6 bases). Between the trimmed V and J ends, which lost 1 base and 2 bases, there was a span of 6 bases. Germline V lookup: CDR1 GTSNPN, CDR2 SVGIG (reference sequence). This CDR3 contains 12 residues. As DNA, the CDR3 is TGTGCCTGGAGTGCGGGGGCCTACGAGCAGTACTTC. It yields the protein CAWSAGAYEQYF.

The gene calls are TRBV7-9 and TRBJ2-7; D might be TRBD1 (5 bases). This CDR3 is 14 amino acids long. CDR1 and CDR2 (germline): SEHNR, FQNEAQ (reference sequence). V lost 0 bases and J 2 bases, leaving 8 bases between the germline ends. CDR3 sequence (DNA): TGTGCCAGCAGCTTAGCAGGGGTTACCTACGAGCAGTACTTC. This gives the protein CASSLAGVTYEQYF.

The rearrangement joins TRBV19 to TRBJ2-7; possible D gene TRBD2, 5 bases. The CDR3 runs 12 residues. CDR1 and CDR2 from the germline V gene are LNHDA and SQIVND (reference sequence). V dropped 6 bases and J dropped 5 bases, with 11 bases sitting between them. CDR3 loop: CASSGYGDEQYF. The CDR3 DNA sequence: TGTGCCAGTAGCGGCTACGGGGACGAGCAGTACTTC.

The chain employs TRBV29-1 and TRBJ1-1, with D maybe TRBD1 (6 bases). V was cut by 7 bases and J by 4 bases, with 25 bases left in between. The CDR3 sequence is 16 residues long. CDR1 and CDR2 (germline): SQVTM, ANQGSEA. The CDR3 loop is CSAFIGTPYSGTEAFF. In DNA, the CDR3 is TGCAGCGCCTTTATCGGGACACCGTATTCGGGCACTGAAGCTTTCTTT.

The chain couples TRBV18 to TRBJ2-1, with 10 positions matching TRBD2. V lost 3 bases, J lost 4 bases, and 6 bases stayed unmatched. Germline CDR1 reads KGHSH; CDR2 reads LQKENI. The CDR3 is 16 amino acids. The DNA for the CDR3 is TGTGCCAGCTCACCGACGTTAGCGGGAGGTTACAATGAGCAGTTCTTC. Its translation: CASSPTLAGGYNEQFF.

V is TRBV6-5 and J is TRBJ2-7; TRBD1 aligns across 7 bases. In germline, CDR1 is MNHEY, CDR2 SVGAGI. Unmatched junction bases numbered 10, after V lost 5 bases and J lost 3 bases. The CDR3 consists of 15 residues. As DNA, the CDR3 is TGTGCCAGCAGTCCAAAGAAGGGACAGTACTACGAGCAGTACTTC. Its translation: CASSPKKGQYYEQYF.

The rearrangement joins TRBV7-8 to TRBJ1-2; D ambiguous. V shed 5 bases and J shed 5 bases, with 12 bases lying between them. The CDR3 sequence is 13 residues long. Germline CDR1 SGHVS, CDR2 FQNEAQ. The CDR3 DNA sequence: TGTGCCAGCAGCACGTCAGGAACATATGGCTACACCTTC. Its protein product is CASSTSGTYGYTF.

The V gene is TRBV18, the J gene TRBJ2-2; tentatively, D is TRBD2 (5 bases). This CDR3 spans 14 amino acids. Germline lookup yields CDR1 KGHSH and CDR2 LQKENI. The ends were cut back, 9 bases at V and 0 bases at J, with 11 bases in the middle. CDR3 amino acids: CASPGKSNTGELFF. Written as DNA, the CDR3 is TGTGCCAGTCCGGGGAAGTCGAACACCGGGGAGCTGTTTTTT.

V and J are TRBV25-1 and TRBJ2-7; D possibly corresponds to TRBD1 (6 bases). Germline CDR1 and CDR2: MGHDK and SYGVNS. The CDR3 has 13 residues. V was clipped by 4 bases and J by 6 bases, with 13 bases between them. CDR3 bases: TGTGCCAGCAGTGGTACAGGGTTTTTCGAGCAGTACTTC. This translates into CASSGTGFFEQYF.

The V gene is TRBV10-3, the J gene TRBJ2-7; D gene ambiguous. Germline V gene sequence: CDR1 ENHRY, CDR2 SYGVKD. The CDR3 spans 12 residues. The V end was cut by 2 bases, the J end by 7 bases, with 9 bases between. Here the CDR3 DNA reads TGTGCCATCAGTGAGACAGAACGGGAGCAGTACTTC. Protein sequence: CAISETEREQYF.

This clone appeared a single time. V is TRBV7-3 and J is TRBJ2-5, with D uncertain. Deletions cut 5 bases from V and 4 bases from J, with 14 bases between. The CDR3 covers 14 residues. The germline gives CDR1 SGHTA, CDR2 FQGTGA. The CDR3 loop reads CASSRYGGRETQYF. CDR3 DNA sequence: TGTGCCAGCAGCCGATATGGTGGCAGAGAGACCCAGTACTTC.

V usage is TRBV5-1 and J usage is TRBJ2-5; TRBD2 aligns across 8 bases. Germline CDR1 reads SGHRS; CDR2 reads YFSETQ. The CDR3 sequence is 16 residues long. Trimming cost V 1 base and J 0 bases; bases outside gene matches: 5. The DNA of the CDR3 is TGCGCCAGCAGCTTGCAACCGGGACTAGACCAAGAGACCCAGTACTTC. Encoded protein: CASSLQPGLDQETQYF.

Here the CDR3 DNA reads TGTGCCAGCAGTCCCCCGGGACTAGCCTATGAGCAGTTCTTC. Its translation: CASSPPGLAYEQFF. This chain connects TRBV27 to TRBJ2-1, with TRBD2 identical over 9 bases. The germline CDR1 and CDR2 sequences are MNHEY and SMNVEV (reference sequence). Losses at the gene ends were 5 bases for V and 8 bases for J; bases not matched to a gene: 7. This CDR3 contains 14 residues.

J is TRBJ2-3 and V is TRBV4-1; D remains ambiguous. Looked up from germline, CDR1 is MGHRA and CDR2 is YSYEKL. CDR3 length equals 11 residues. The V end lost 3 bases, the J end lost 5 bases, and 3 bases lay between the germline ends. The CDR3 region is CASSHGDTQYF. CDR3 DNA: TGCGCCAGCAGCCACGGAGATACGCAGTATTTT.

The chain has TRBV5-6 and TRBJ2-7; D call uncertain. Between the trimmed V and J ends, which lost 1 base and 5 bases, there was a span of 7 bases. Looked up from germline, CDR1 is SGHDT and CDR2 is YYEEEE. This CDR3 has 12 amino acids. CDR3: CASSLSGNEQYF. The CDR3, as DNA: TGTGCCAGCAGCTTGTCAGGTAACGAGCAGTACTTC.

The CDR3 here is CASSYEGVDSPLHF. The CDR3 DNA reads TGTGCCAGCAGTTACGAGGGCGTTGATTCACCCCTCCACTTT. The V and J genes are TRBV6-5 and TRBJ1-6; no definite D call. Per germline, CDR1 MNHEY and CDR2 SVGAGI. V was trimmed by 2 bases and J by 8 bases, leaving 10 bases between them. The CDR3 sequence is 14 residues long.

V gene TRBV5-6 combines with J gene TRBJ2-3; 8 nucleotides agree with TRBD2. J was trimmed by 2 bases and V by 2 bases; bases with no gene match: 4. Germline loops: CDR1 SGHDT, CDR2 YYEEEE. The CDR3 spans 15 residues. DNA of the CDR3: TGTGCCAGCAGCTTCCAGCGGGAGCCCACAGATACGCAGTATTTT. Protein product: CASSFQREPTDTQYF.

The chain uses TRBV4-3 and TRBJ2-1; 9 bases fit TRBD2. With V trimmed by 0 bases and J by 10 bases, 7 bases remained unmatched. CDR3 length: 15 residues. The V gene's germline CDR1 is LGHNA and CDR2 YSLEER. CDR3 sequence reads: CASSQDLVAGDEQFF. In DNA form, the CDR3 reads TGCGCCAGCAGCCAAGATTTGGTAGCGGGAGACGAGCAGTTCTTC.

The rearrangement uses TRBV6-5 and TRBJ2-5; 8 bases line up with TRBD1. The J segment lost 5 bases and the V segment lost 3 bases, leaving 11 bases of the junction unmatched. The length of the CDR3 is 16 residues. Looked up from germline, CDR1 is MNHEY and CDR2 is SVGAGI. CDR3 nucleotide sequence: TGTGCCAGCAGTTATATAGGTACAGGGGGAGGTGAGACCCAGTACTTC. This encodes CASSYIGTGGGETQYF.

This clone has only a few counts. The CDR3 bases are TGTGCCAGTAGTACCCTAGCGGTGACAGATACGCAGTATTTT. It is translated as CASSTLAVTDTQYF. The chain joins TRBV19 to TRBJ2-3; TRBD2 matches 7 bases. Trimming cost V 4 bases and J 3 bases; bases outside gene matches: 4. The CDR3 totals 14 residues. The germline V gene has CDR1 LNHDA and CDR2 SQIVND (reference sequence). Together with reference TRBV19 and TRBJ2-3, the CDR3 gives the full variable domain: DGGITQSPKYLFRKEGQNVTLSCEQNLNHDAMYWYRQDPGQGLRLIYYSQIVNDFQKGDIAEGYSVSREKKESFPLTVTSAQKNPTAFYLCASSTLAVTDTQYFGPGTRLTVL.